What follows are 11 T cell receptor beta chains derived from one specimen sequenced in a study of shared clonotypes between healthy human individuals. Naivety among CD8 cells was defined by CD45RO negativity and positive CCR7 selection, thereby excluding terminally differentiated effector memory CD45RA+ cells. Only in-frame clones appear in the TCRdb table, and some are missing; sequencing was by immunoSEQ multiplex PCR. The table has about 2.2 million clones, just over 90% seen once. The specimen sequenced was naive CD8+ T cells from PBMCs. The source is a young man in good health. Some clones in this sample may be carry-over from other donors' samples.

The chain has TRBV4-1 and TRBJ2-7; perhaps D is TRBD1 or TRBD2 (5 bases each). The CDR3 extends over 14 amino acids. V was pared by 3 bases and J by 3 bases, with 12 bases between. Germline V CDR1 and CDR2: MGHRA, YSYEKL. In DNA form, the CDR3 reads TGCGCCAGCAGCCACAGGGTTGGGGGCTACGAGCAGTACTTC. Its translation: CASSHRVGGYEQYF.

This rearrangement joins TRBV11-2 to TRBJ2-7, with 9 nucleotides matching TRBD1. The CDR3 sequence is 14 residues long. V gave up 5 bases and J gave up 0 bases; unmatched junction bases: 2. The germline V gene encodes CDR1 SGHAT and CDR2 FQNNGV. The CDR3 DNA is TGTGCCAGCAGCGGGACAGGGACCTCCTACGAGCAGTACTTC. Protein product: CASSGTGTSYEQYF.

This clone was recorded only once. The genes are TRBV27 and TRBJ1-2, with D possibly being TRBD1 (5 bases). This CDR3 spans 17 amino acids. Trimming removed 7 bases at V and 2 bases at J, with 23 bases between. CDR1 and CDR2 from the germline V gene are MNHEY and SMNVEV (reference sequence). Here the CDR3 reads CASTGNGGDVKNYGYTF. The CDR3 nucleotides read TGTGCCAGCACGGGGAATGGGGGGGATGTGAAGAACTATGGCTACACCTTC.

The gene calls are TRBV7-9 and TRBJ2-3; 12 bases are shared with TRBD2. The junction had 11 bases not matched to a gene; V was cut back by 2 bases and J by 5 bases. This CDR3 region has 18 residues. Germline assignment: CDR1 SEHNR and CDR2 FQNEAQ (reference sequence). CDR3 region: CASSLYLAGGPREDTQYF. The CDR3 DNA is TGTGCCAGCAGCTTATATCTAGCGGGAGGGCCGAGGGAAGATACGCAGTATTTT.

This chain joins TRBV29-1 and TRBJ2-3, with 10 bases fitting TRBD2. V gave up 5 bases and J gave up 1 base; unmatched junction bases: 6. The V gene's germline CDR1 is SQVTM and CDR2 ANQGSEA. CDR3 size: 15 residues. In nucleotides, the CDR3 is TGCAGCGTTCTCCTAGCGGGAGTAGGCACAGATACGCAGTATTTT. Its translation is CSVLLAGVGTDTQYF.

The CDR3 loop is CASSSPVSYNSPLHF. CDR3 bases: TGTGCCAGCAGCTCCCCTGTTTCCTATAATTCACCCCTCCACTTT. The chain carries TRBV7-9 and TRBJ1-6; D is unresolved. The V end lost 4 bases, the J end lost 1 base, and 8 bases lay between the germline ends. The CDR3 covers 15 residues. Germline CDR1 SEHNR, CDR2 FQNEAQ (reference sequence).

The V gene is TRBV7-9, the J gene TRBJ2-7; D is perhaps TRBD1 (6 bases). Germline values: CDR1 SEHNR, CDR2 FQNEAQ (reference sequence). V lost 3 bases and J lost 2, with 11 bases in between. CDR3 length equals 14 residues. CDR3: CASSFDRFAYEQYF. DNA for the CDR3: TGTGCCAGCAGCTTTGACAGGTTCGCCTACGAGCAGTACTTC.

This sequence joins TRBV9 and TRBJ2-3; D is perhaps TRBD2 (5 bases). Germline V gives CDR1 SGDLS, CDR2 YYNGEE. Deletions cut 0 bases from V and 3 bases from J, with 17 bases between. CDR3 length: 17 amino acids. CDR3 loop: CASSVERSGPLTDTQYF. The CDR3 DNA sequence: TGTGCCAGCAGCGTAGAAAGGAGCGGACCGTTAACAGATACGCAGTATTTT. Looking up the rest from reference TRBV9 and TRBJ2-3 gives the full variable domain: DSGVTQTPKHLITATGQRVTLRCSPRSGDLSVYWYQQSLDQGLQFLIQYYNGEERAKGNILERFSAQQFPDLHSELNLSSLELGDSALYFCASSVERSGPLTDTQYFGPGTRLTVL.

This chain links TRBV13 with TRBJ2-7; possible D gene TRBD1, 5 bases. CDR1 and CDR2 from the germline V gene are PRHDT and FYEKMQ (reference sequence). Deletions cut 5 bases from V and 3 bases from J, with 17 bases between. The CDR3 loop spans 15 amino acids. The CDR3 loop is CASSASGQGFYEQYF. Written as DNA, the CDR3 is TGTGCCAGCAGCGCCTCCGGGCAGGGTTTCTACGAGCAGTACTTC.

V gene TRBV9 combines with J gene TRBJ2-1; 9 bases are shared with TRBD1. This CDR3 contains 18 residues. Germline CDR1 SGDLS, CDR2 YYNGEE. After removal of 4 bases from V and 10 bases from J, the junction contained 21 bases not matched to a gene. As DNA, the CDR3 is TGTGCCAGCAGCCCACAGGGGGCCTCGCAAAAAGAACCCTTGGAGCAGTTCTTC. Translation: CASSPQGASQKEPLEQFF.

The chain has TRBV5-1 and TRBJ2-1, with TRBD2 identical over 9 bases. V lost 0 bases and J lost 1; bases outside the gene matches: 5. Germline loops: CDR1 SGHRS, CDR2 YFSETQ. CDR3 length: 17 amino acids. The CDR3 here is CASSLARREGSYNEQFF. For the CDR3, the DNA is TGCGCCAGCAGCTTGGCGCGGCGGGAGGGATCCTACAATGAGCAGTTCTTC.